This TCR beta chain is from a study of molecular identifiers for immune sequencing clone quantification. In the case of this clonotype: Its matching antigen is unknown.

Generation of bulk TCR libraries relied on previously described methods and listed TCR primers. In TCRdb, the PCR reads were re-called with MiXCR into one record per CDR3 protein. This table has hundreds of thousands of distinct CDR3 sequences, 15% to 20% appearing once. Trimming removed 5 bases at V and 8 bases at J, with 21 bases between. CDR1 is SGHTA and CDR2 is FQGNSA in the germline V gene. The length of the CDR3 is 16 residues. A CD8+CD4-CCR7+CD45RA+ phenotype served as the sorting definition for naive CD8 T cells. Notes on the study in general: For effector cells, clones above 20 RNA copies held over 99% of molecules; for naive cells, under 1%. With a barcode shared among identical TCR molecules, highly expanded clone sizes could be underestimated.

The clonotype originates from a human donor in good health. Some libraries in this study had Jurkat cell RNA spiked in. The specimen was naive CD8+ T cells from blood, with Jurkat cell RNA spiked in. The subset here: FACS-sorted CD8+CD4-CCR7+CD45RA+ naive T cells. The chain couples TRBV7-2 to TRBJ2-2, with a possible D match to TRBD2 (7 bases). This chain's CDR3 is CASSPLVGGLGGELFF. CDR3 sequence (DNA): TGTGCCAGCAGCCCCCTTGTGGGGGGGCTCGGTGGGGAGCTGTTTTTT.